The 22 T cell receptor beta chains below all came from one sample that was sequenced in a study of CD8 T cells in Susac syndrome. RNA, at about 0.5 to 1 ug, was reverse transcribed with random hexamers. Via MiXCR, TCRdb re-called the immunoSEQ multiplex PCR reads, giving one row per CDR3 protein. Seen here are some 120,000 distinct CDR3 sequences, 85% to 95% observed once, and the top ten hold approximately 0.12%. The sequencing sample was made of CD8+ T cells from PBMCs. Receptor source: a human donor in good health.

The chain carries TRBV10-3 and TRBJ2-2; the D is unclear. This CDR3 has 15 amino acids. With 0 bases removed from V and 0 bases from J, the gap between germline ends came to 5 bases. From germline, CDR1 is ENHRY and CDR2 SYGVKD. CDR3 sequence (DNA): TGTGCCATCAGTGAGTCACCAGCGAACACCGGGGAGCTGTTTTTT. This sequence encodes CAISESPANTGELFF.

The chain combines TRBV7-3 with TRBJ1-1; D might be TRBD1 (5 bases). Germline-derived CDR1 and CDR2 are SGHTA and FQGTGA. The CDR3 extends over 14 amino acids. V was trimmed by 1 base and J by 4 bases, leaving 10 bases between them. CDR3 nucleotide sequence: TGTGCCAGCAGCTTAATGCCGGGGCTCACTGAAGCTTTCTTT. Translating it yields CASSLMPGLTEAFF.

DNA for the CDR3: TGCGCCAGCAGCCAAGGAAAGGCGACTTACGAGCAGTACTTC. This sequence encodes CASSQGKATYEQYF. The chain employs TRBV4-3 and TRBJ2-7; D uncertain. Deletions cut 1 base from V and 4 bases from J, with 11 bases between. CDR1 and CDR2 from the germline V gene are LGHNA and YSLEER. The length of the CDR3 is 14 residues.

The rearrangement joins TRBV5-1 to TRBJ1-1, with D unresolved. The CDR3 extends over 14 amino acids. V lost 0 bases and J lost 3, with 9 bases in between. Per the germline V gene, CDR1 is SGHRS and CDR2 is YFSETQ. CDR3 DNA: TGCGCCAGCAGCTTGGCGGGCGGGGACACTGAAGCTTTCTTT. Protein: CASSLAGGDTEAFF.

This clonotype was seen only a few times. This sequence joins TRBV29-1 and TRBJ2-7; 8 bases match TRBD1. CDR3 size: 14 residues. Germline CDR1 SQVTM, CDR2 ANQGSEA. The ends lost 5 bases at V and 4 bases at J; junction bases unmatched: 10. DNA of the CDR3: TGCAGCGTTTCTGAGGCAGGGGGCTTTTACGAGCAGTACTTC. Residues: CSVSEAGGFYEQYF.

CDR3: CASSRTGQTSYEQYF. The CDR3 bases are TGTGCCAGCAGTCGGACAGGGCAAACCTCCTACGAGCAGTACTTC. The chain joins TRBV27 to TRBJ2-7, with TRBD1 matching 8 bases. The CDR3 has 15 residues. In germline, CDR1 is MNHEY, CDR2 SMNVEV (reference sequence). After removal of 5 bases from V and 0 bases from J, the junction contained 6 bases not matched to a gene.

This clonotype has only one observation. CDR3 nucleotides: TGCAGCGTTTTAAGAGGGACCCTCTATGGCTACACCTTC. It codes for CSVLRGTLYGYTF. The rearrangement uses TRBV29-1 and TRBJ1-2; possible D gene TRBD1, 5 bases. The CDR3 is 13 residues long. Germline V CDR1 and CDR2: SQVTM, ANQGSEA. Trimming stripped 5 bases from V and 4 bases from J, with 14 bases between.

V is TRBV4-3 and J is TRBJ1-2; no reliable D call. The CDR3 covers 14 residues. Between the trimmed V and J ends, which lost 0 bases and 8 bases, there was a span of 13 bases. Germline-derived CDR1 and CDR2 are LGHNA and YSLEER. CDR3 region: CASSQEIHREGYTF. CDR3 bases: TGCGCCAGCAGCCAAGAAATCCATAGGGAAGGCTACACCTTC.

The V and J genes are TRBV3-1 and TRBJ1-3; the D gene is possibly TRBD1 (5 bases). V was clipped by 1 base and J by 0 bases, with 10 bases between them. Germline lookup yields CDR1 LGHDT and CDR2 YNNKEL (reference sequence). The CDR3 has 16 residues. The CDR3 loop is CASSQGTGTSGNTIYF. The DNA for the CDR3 is TGTGCCAGCAGCCAAGGCACAGGCACCTCTGGAAACACCATATATTTT.

This clonotype was counted once. The J gene is TRBJ2-7, the V gene TRBV5-1; 7 bases line up with TRBD2. The CDR3 has 14 amino acids. V shed 0 bases and J 7 bases; nucleotides not matched to a gene: 7. The V gene's germline CDR1 is SGHRS and CDR2 YFSETQ. CDR3 coding DNA: TGCGCCAGCAGCTTGGACGGGAGGCCGGGTGAGCAGTACTTC. Its protein product is CASSLDGRPGEQYF.

The chain combines TRBV3-1 with TRBJ1-1, with TRBD1 matching over 8 bases. V was pared by 1 base and J by 4 bases, with 5 bases of the junction left unmatched. Germline V gene lookup returns CDR1 LGHDT and CDR2 YNNKEL (reference sequence). The CDR3 extends over 15 amino acids. The CDR3, as DNA: TGTGCCAGCAGCCAAGGACAGGGGTTCAGCACTGAAGCTTTCTTT. It is translated as CASSQGQGFSTEAFF.

The rearrangement uses TRBV11-1 and TRBJ2-7; 7 bases are a match to TRBD1. From germline, CDR1 is SGHAT and CDR2 FQDESV (reference sequence). This CDR3 contains 14 residues. Trimming at V came to 5 bases and at J to 4 bases, leaving 8 bases not matched to a gene. The CDR3 is CASSDPGQSYEQYF. The CDR3 bases are TGTGCCAGCAGCGACCCGGGACAGTCGTACGAGCAGTACTTC.

V and J are TRBV7-9 and TRBJ1-1; D unclear. The CDR3 runs 15 residues. Germline V gene lookup returns CDR1 SEHNR and CDR2 FQNEAQ (reference sequence). Trimming shortened V by 4 bases and J by 0 bases, and 12 bases separated the two germline ends. The CDR3 sequence is CASSSAPGMNTEAFF. The CDR3 DNA reads as TGTGCCAGCAGCTCGGCCCCAGGTATGAACACTGAAGCTTTCTTT.

The V and J genes are TRBV27 and TRBJ2-1, with 7 nucleotides matching TRBD1. The V gene's germline CDR1 is MNHEY and CDR2 SMNVEV (reference sequence). The CDR3 consists of 14 residues. The V and J ends lost 6 bases and 4 bases, in that order; junction bases with no gene match: 6. In nucleotides, the CDR3 is TGTGCCAGCAGGTTAGGGGACAGATACAATGAGCAGTTCTTC. Amino acids: CASRLGDRYNEQFF.

This chain joins TRBV7-6 and TRBJ2-5; D may be TRBD1 (7 bases). Germline values: CDR1 SGHVS, CDR2 FNYEAQ. The CDR3 contains 16 residues. Between the trimmed V and J ends, which lost 4 bases and 4 bases, there was a span of 19 bases. The CDR3 loop reads CASSSGDRLVGETQYF. The CDR3 nucleotides are TGTGCCAGCAGCTCGGGGGACAGATTGGTCGGAGAGACCCAGTACTTC.

The chain links TRBV28 to TRBJ1-2; 10 bases map to TRBD1. The CDR3 sequence is 14 residues long. V dropped 10 bases and J dropped 4; count of bases not matched to a gene: 9. Germline V lookup: CDR1 MDHEN, CDR2 SYDVKM. The CDR3 loop reads CATSEGQGTYGYTF. The DNA of the CDR3 is TGTGCCACGAGCGAGGGACAGGGGACCTATGGCTACACCTTC.

This clonotype was seen once. Relative to the germline gene, one junction end is altered; a read error may explain this. The chain joins TRBV19 to TRBJ1-4; a possible D gene is TRBD1 (5 bases). Germline CDR1 LNHDA, CDR2 SQIVND (reference sequence). This CDR3 contains 16 residues. CDR3 coding DNA: TGTGCCAGTAGTATAGAGGGGGACGGCTCCCGACGTAGGGTTCTTTTT. Its protein is CASSIEGDGSRRRVLF.

The chain links TRBV12-3 or TRBV12-4 to TRBJ1-3; D gene unclear. Trimming shortened V by 0 bases and J by 4 bases, and 4 bases separated the two germline ends. This CDR3 is built from 13 residues. The CDR3 reads CASSLAEGNTIYF. The CDR3 bases are TGTGCCAGCAGTTTAGCCGAAGGAAACACCATATATTTT.

This clonotype was seen only once. The chain combines TRBV29-1 with TRBJ2-1; D remains ambiguous. V was shortened by 2 bases and J by 7 bases, with 18 bases between the two germline ends. The CDR3 runs 15 residues. Germline-derived CDR1 and CDR2 are SQVTM and ANQGSEA. This CDR3 reads CSVEPASLGSNEQFF. CDR3 coding DNA: TGCAGCGTTGAACCCGCTAGTTTGGGTAGTAATGAGCAGTTCTTC.

This clonotype came up once. V and J are TRBV12-3 or TRBV12-4 and TRBJ2-1; TRBD1 aligns across 9 bases. This CDR3 has 15 amino acids. V lost 4 bases and J lost 9; bases outside the gene matches: 10. This chain's CDR3 is CASSYLSTGGSEQFF. The CDR3 coding sequence is TGTGCCAGCAGTTATCTCTCGACAGGGGGGAGTGAGCAGTTCTTC.

The rearrangement joins TRBV3-2 to TRBJ2-3. TRBV3-2 is a recognized pseudogene. The CDR3 covers 9 residues. Here the CDR3 DNA reads TGTGCCACCCATCGGACGCAGTATTTT. It translates to CATHRTQYF.

The chain is built from TRBV2 and TRBJ2-7; 10 nucleotides line up with TRBD2. Germline lookup yields CDR1 SNHLY and CDR2 FYNNEI. The CDR3 has 14 amino acids. V shed 7 bases, J shed 2 bases, and the junction held 5 bases outside the gene matches. The CDR3 bases are TGTGCCAGCAACCTAGCGGGGGAAGCCTACGAGCAGTACTTC. The encoded protein is CASNLAGEAYEQYF.